The 32 T cell receptor beta chains below all came from one sample that was sequenced in a study of blood T cell repertoires in COVID-19. Using immunoSEQ multiplex PCR, the repertoire was profiled, and TCRdb retains in-frame clones only, with some absent. The table lists roughly 290,000 clones, around 90% of them singletons. The sample comprised PBMCs or T cells enriched from blood (not recorded which). These receptors all come from a woman younger than 30 with acute COVID-19.

This chain links TRBV30 with TRBJ2-2, with TRBD1 matching over 7 bases. The CDR3 spans 18 residues. Germline V gene lookup returns CDR1 GTSNPN and CDR2 SVGIG (reference sequence). J gave up 2 bases and V 4 bases, and 16 bases lay outside the gene matches. The CDR3 loop is CAWITTRTGQSNTGELFF. CDR3 nucleotides: TGTGCCTGGATTACAACCCGAACGGGACAGAGTAACACCGGGGAGCTGTTTTTT.

Regarding this clone: This CDR3 is also generated by other DNA sequences in the sample. The chain carries TRBV9 and TRBJ2-3; D perhaps matches TRBD2 (5 bases). Germline V gene data show CDR1 as SGDLS and CDR2 as YYNGEE. This CDR3 comprises 14 residues. The V gene lost 3 bases and the J gene lost 2 bases, with 10 bases spanning the gap. CDR3: CASSGSGSTDTQYF. Written as DNA, the CDR3 is TGTGCCAGCAGCGGAAGCGGCTCCACAGATACGCAGTATTTT.

This clone was found once. The chain joins TRBV18 to TRBJ1-5; 7 nucleotides line up with TRBD1. The CDR3 is made up of 14 amino acids. Germline loops: CDR1 KGHSH, CDR2 LQKENI. Trimming removed 5 bases from V and 4 bases from J; junction bases left unmatched: 5. CDR3 in amino acids: CASSKGAPNQPQHF. CDR3 DNA sequence: TGTGCCAGCTCAAAGGGGGCCCCAAATCAGCCCCAGCATTTT.

The rearrangement joins TRBV3-1 (or the pseudogene TRBV3-2) to TRBJ2-7; TRBD1 aligns across 7 bases. The germline V gene has CDR1 LGHDT and CDR2 YNNKEL (reference sequence). V trimming: 0 bases; J trimming: 4 bases; junction bases outside the gene matches: 6. The CDR3 is 15 residues long. The CDR3 is CASSQDRGQRYEQYF. The CDR3 bases are TGTGCCAGCAGCCAAGATAGGGGACAGAGGTACGAGCAGTACTTC.

V usage is TRBV11-2 and J usage is TRBJ1-5; no definite D call. Germline CDR1 reads SGHAT; CDR2 reads FQNNGV. There are 13 residues in the CDR3. V was cut by 2 bases and J by 5 bases, with 7 bases left in between. The CDR3 loop reads CASSLQDHQPQHF. CDR3 in DNA: TGTGCCAGCAGCTTACAGGATCATCAGCCCCAGCATTTT.

This clone was found once. The chain uses TRBV19 and TRBJ1-5; possible D gene TRBD1, 6 bases. Germline CDR1 is LNHDA and CDR2 is SQIVND (reference sequence). CDR3 length equals 13 residues. Trimming removed 7 bases at V and 10 bases at J, with 17 bases between. The CDR3 DNA sequence: TGTGCCAGTACGGACAGTCTCTTTCGCCCCCAGCATTTT. Protein sequence: CASTDSLFRPQHF.

The rearrangement links TRBV4-1 to TRBJ2-1; 8 nucleotides line up with TRBD2. CDR3 length: 16 residues. Germline V gene data show CDR1 as MGHRA and CDR2 as YSYEKL. J gave up 1 base and V 4 bases, and 6 bases lay outside the gene matches. The DNA for the CDR3 is TGCGCCAGCAGCCGATCCGTAGCGGGATCCTACAATGAGCAGTTCTTC. Amino acid sequence: CASSRSVAGSYNEQFF.

This chain connects TRBV5-1 to TRBJ2-3; TRBD2 agrees at 12 bases. The CDR3 is 15 residues long. The junction had 0 bases not matched to a gene; V was cut back by 0 bases and J by 4 bases. The germline CDR1 and CDR2 sequences are SGHRS and YFSETQ. The CDR3 spells CASSLGLAGADTQYF. The DNA for the CDR3 is TGCGCCAGCAGCTTGGGACTAGCGGGAGCAGATACGCAGTATTTT. Using reference TRBV5-1 and TRBJ2-3 for the parts outside the CDR3, the full variable domain is KAGVTQTPRYLIKTRGQQVTLSCSPISGHRSVSWYQQTPGQGLQFLFEYFSETQRNKGNFPGRFSGRQFSNSRSEMNVSTLELGDSALYLCASSLGLAGADTQYFGPGTRLTVL.

Comment on this clone: Other DNA sequences in this specimen translate into the identical CDR3. V is TRBV5-5 and J is TRBJ2-1; D might be TRBD2 (6 bases). The germline V gene has CDR1 SGHKS and CDR2 YYEKEE (reference sequence). The V and J ends lost 0 bases and 5 bases respectively, with 12 bases between them. The CDR3 runs 15 residues. CDR3: CASSLGSGYHNEQFF. For the CDR3, the DNA is TGTGCCAGCAGCTTGGGAAGCGGGTACCACAATGAGCAGTTCTTC.

This clone was seen just once. The chain combines TRBV5-1 with TRBJ1-5, with TRBD1 identical over 7 bases. This CDR3 spans 16 amino acids. Germline V gives CDR1 SGHRS, CDR2 YFSETQ. V dropped 6 bases and J dropped 3; count of bases not matched to a gene: 12. In nucleotides, the CDR3 is TGCGCCAGCAATCTAAGTGGACAGGAAGACAATCAGCCCCAGCATTTT. Its translation: CASNLSGQEDNQPQHF. Together with reference TRBV5-1 and TRBJ1-5, the CDR3 gives the full variable domain: KAGVTQTPRYLIKTRGQQVTLSCSPISGHRSVSWYQQTPGQGLQFLFEYFSETQRNKGNFPGRFSGRQFSNSRSEMNVSTLELGDSALYLCASNLSGQEDNQPQHFGDGTRLSIL.

The gene calls are TRBV4-3 and TRBJ1-2; D might be TRBD1 (5 bases). Germline assignment: CDR1 LGHNA and CDR2 YSLEER. Trimming pared 5 bases from V and 1 base from J, leaving 17 bases between. The CDR3 extends over 16 amino acids. The CDR3 DNA sequence: TGCGCCAGCAGCTACTCCCAGGGCGCTCATAACTATGGCTACACCTTC. Protein: CASSYSQGAHNYGYTF.

This chain links TRBV7-9 with TRBJ2-3; 7 bases fit TRBD2. CDR3 length: 15 amino acids. The germline gives CDR1 SEHNR, CDR2 FQNEAQ (reference sequence). J gave up 4 bases and V 0 bases, and 4 bases lay outside the gene matches. The DNA for the CDR3 is TGTGCCAGCAGCTTAGCGGGAGGGCCTTCAGATACGCAGTATTTT. Translating it yields CASSLAGGPSDTQYF. Complete variable domain (other parts from reference TRBV7-9 and TRBJ2-3): DTGVSQNPRHKITKRGQNVTFRCDPISEHNRLYWYRQTLGQGPEFLTYFQNEAQLEKSRLLSDRFSAERPKGSFSTLEIQRTEQGDSAMYLCASSLAGGPSDTQYFGPGTRLTVL.

This chain joins TRBV13 and TRBJ2-1; 11 nucleotides match TRBD2. CDR1 PRHDT and CDR2 FYEKMQ come from the germline V gene (reference sequence). CDR3 size: 18 residues. After removal of 0 bases from V and 4 bases from J, the junction contained 8 bases not matched to a gene. The CDR3 sequence: CASSLGGITSGSYNEQFF. The CDR3 nucleotides read TGTGCCAGCAGCTTAGGGGGGATCACTAGCGGGAGTTACAATGAGCAGTTCTTC.

The chain recombines TRBV19 with TRBJ1-1, with 8 positions matching TRBD1. The ends lost 1 base at V and 4 bases at J; junction bases unmatched: 8. This CDR3 comprises 16 residues. Germline CDR1 is LNHDA and CDR2 is SQIVND (reference sequence). The CDR3 DNA is TGTGCCAGTAGTATAGGCAGGAACAGGGGGAGCACTGAAGCTTTCTTT. It yields the protein CASSIGRNRGSTEAFF.

In this sample, this clone turned up once. The V call is TRBV20-1, the J call TRBJ2-2, with 13 bases fitting TRBD2. Germline values: CDR1 DFQATT, CDR2 SNEGSKA (reference sequence). This CDR3 contains 16 residues. V shed 3 bases and J 7 bases; nucleotides not matched to a gene: 8. The CDR3 nucleotides read TGCAGTGCTAGTACTAGCGGGAGGGCCTTCGGCGGGGAGCTGTTTTTT. This gives the protein CSASTSGRAFGGELFF.

The chain employs TRBV28 and TRBJ1-4; possibly TRBD1 for D (5 bases). The CDR3 extends over 14 amino acids. CDR1 and CDR2 (germline): MDHEN, SYDVKM. Trimming took 8 bases from V and 3 from J, leaving 13 bases between them. The CDR3 DNA is TGTGCCAGCGGGGCCCGTGGACCTAATGAAAAACTGTTTTTT. Amino acids: CASGARGPNEKLFF.

This rearrangement joins TRBV29-1 to TRBJ1-5; D is uncertain. The V end lost 4 bases, the J end lost 3 bases, and 16 bases lay between the germline ends. The CDR3 is made up of 15 amino acids. Germline assignment: CDR1 SQVTM and CDR2 ANQGSEA. The CDR3: CSVVFSGSLNQPQHF. CDR3 coding DNA: TGCAGCGTTGTCTTTAGTGGGAGTCTCAATCAGCCCCAGCATTTT.

This chain joins TRBV28 and TRBJ1-5; D is possibly TRBD1 (5 bases). The CDR3 runs to 14 residues. Germline CDR1 MDHEN, CDR2 SYDVKM. The ends were cut back, 4 bases at V and 7 bases at J, with 14 bases in the middle. The CDR3 DNA follows: TGTGCCAGCAGTTCCCAGGGCATAGCACAGCCCCAGCATTTT. This encodes CASSSQGIAQPQHF.

The chain has TRBV5-4 and TRBJ2-7, with D possibly being TRBD2 (6 bases). There are 17 residues in the CDR3. Germline lookup yields CDR1 SGHNT and CDR2 YYREEE (reference sequence). The V end was cut by 4 bases, the J end by 3 bases, with 23 bases between. The CDR3 is CASSPVGGTQSFYEQYF. The DNA for the CDR3 is TGTGCCAGCAGCCCCGTCGGCGGGACCCAAAGTTTCTACGAGCAGTACTTC.

The table lists this clone with a count of one. The CDR3 here is CATSRDRGHQYF. The CDR3 DNA reads as TGTGCCACCAGCAGAGATAGGGGGCACCAGTACTTC. The V gene is TRBV15, the J gene TRBJ2-5, with TRBD1 matching over 7 bases. V lost 0 bases and J lost 10; bases outside the gene matches: 2. The germline gives CDR1 LNHNV, CDR2 YYDKDF (reference sequence). The CDR3 loop spans 12 amino acids.

This clone was seen just once. The CDR3 region has the DNA TGTGCCTGCCGGGACAGGGGCCGGGATGAGCAGTTCTTC. Translation: CACRDRGRDEQFF. The J gene is TRBJ2-1, the V gene TRBV11-2; TRBD1 aligns across 10 bases. This CDR3 is 13 amino acids long. Germline assignment: CDR1 SGHAT and CDR2 FQNNGV. The V and J ends lost 11 bases and 8 bases, in that order; junction bases with no gene match: 9. Combining the CDR3 with reference TRBV11-2 and TRBJ2-1 gives the whole variable domain EAGVAQSPRYKIIEKRQSVAFWCNPISGHATLYWYQQILGQGPKLLIQFQNNGVVDDSQLPKDRFSAERLKGVDSTLKIQPAKLEDSAVYLCACRDRGRDEQFFGPGTRLTVL.

The V call is TRBV10-3, the J call TRBJ2-7; TRBD2 agrees at 8 bases. Trimming at V came to 3 bases and at J to 1 base, leaving 2 bases not matched to a gene. Germline CDR1 and CDR2: ENHRY and SYGVKD. The CDR3 loop spans 14 amino acids. In nucleotides, the CDR3 is TGTGCCATCAGTGACGGGACTAGGTCCTACGAGCAGTACTTC. This encodes CAISDGTRSYEQYF.

The CDR3 protein is CASSWTGLRVPQHF. In DNA, the CDR3 is TGTGCCAGCAGTTGGACAGGGCTTCGAGTGCCCCAGCATTTT. The rearrangement joins TRBV28 to TRBJ1-5; TRBD1 matches 8 bases. The CDR3 contains 14 residues. The germline V gene has CDR1 MDHEN and CDR2 SYDVKM. J lost 9 bases, V lost 4 bases, and 8 bases had no gene match.

This clone has just one count. The same CDR3 also results from other DNA sequences found in this sample. The chain links TRBV2 to TRBJ2-6; maybe TRBD1 (5 bases). The CDR3 loop spans 14 amino acids. Germline CDR1 SNHLY, CDR2 FYNNEI. Trimming cost V 6 bases and J 2 bases, with 8 bases left between them. CDR3 amino acids: CASSTGAGANVLTF. CDR3 DNA: TGTGCCAGCAGCACAGGAGCTGGGGCCAACGTCCTGACTTTC.

V and J are TRBV13 and TRBJ2-6; D is undetermined. Germline V CDR1 and CDR2: PRHDT, FYEKMQ (reference sequence). This CDR3 region has 15 residues. V gave up 3 bases and J gave up 0 bases, with 6 bases separating them. CDR3 region: CASSFRSSGANVLTF. CDR3 DNA sequence: TGTGCCAGCAGCTTTCGGAGCTCTGGGGCCAACGTCCTGACTTTC.

The chain uses TRBV4-3 and TRBJ1-2; no definite D call. The CDR3 extends over 15 amino acids. V dropped 1 base and J dropped 4 bases, with 13 bases sitting between them. The V gene's germline CDR1 is LGHNA and CDR2 YSLEER. The DNA for the CDR3 is TGCGCCAGCAGCCAAGTGGAGGGAGGCGGCTATGGCTACACCTTC. Protein: CASSQVEGGGYGYTF.

The CDR3 loop reads CATTGGAVYGYTF. The CDR3 bases are TGTGCCACGACAGGGGGCGCGGTATATGGCTACACCTTC. This sequence joins TRBV28 and TRBJ1-2; TRBD1 matches at 10 bases. The CDR3 runs 13 residues. Looked up from germline, CDR1 is MDHEN and CDR2 is SYDVKM. The trim removed 10 bases at V and 5 bases at J, leaving 7 bases unmatched.

V usage is TRBV19 and J usage is TRBJ2-1, with TRBD2 identical over 12 bases. Germline V gene sequence: CDR1 LNHDA, CDR2 SQIVND (reference sequence). The CDR3 covers 17 residues. After removal of 5 bases from V and 1 base from J, the junction contained 6 bases not matched to a gene. The DNA of the CDR3 is TGTGCCAGTAGTGAGACTAGCGGGAGCGGGTCCTACAATGAGCAGTTCTTC. It specifies CASSETSGSGSYNEQFF.

This chain links TRBV9 with TRBJ2-5, with 7 bases fitting TRBD2. There are 16 residues in the CDR3. Germline assignment: CDR1 SGDLS and CDR2 YYNGEE. After removal of 4 bases from V and 1 base from J, the junction contained 10 bases not matched to a gene. The CDR3 DNA sequence: TGTGCCAGCAGCTACCGAGCGGGAAGGGTCCAAGAGACCCAGTACTTC. This sequence encodes CASSYRAGRVQETQYF.

J is TRBJ2-3 and V is TRBV18; a weak D match, TRBD2 (6 bases). This CDR3 contains 15 residues. The V and J ends lost 3 bases and 6 bases respectively, with 16 bases between them. Looked up from germline, CDR1 is KGHSH and CDR2 is LQKENI. The CDR3 protein is CASSPAGQLGDTQYF. The CDR3 coding sequence is TGTGCCAGCTCACCGGCGGGGCAGCTGGGCGATACGCAGTATTTT.

The chain recombines TRBV7-9 with TRBJ1-1; the D is unclear. This CDR3 has 16 residues. The V and J ends lost 0 bases and 0 bases respectively, with 11 bases between them. Germline loops: CDR1 SEHNR, CDR2 FQNEAQ (reference sequence). Written as DNA, the CDR3 is TGTGCCAGCAGCTTAGCGCGGGGAGAGTTGAACACTGAAGCTTTCTTT. Translated: CASSLARGELNTEAFF.

The chain combines TRBV2 with TRBJ1-1; tentative D call: TRBD1 (5 bases). Deletions cut 8 bases from V and 1 base from J, with 11 bases between. The CDR3 is made up of 13 amino acids. Per germline, CDR1 SNHLY and CDR2 FYNNEI. The CDR3 reads CASYKTGNTEAFF. The CDR3 bases are TGTGCCAGCTATAAAACAGGGAACACTGAAGCTTTCTTT.